Only a few counts were recorded for the clone carrying this TCR beta chain. This entry belongs to a study of PD-L1 blockade in urothelial cancer. The time point: peripheral blood 6 weeks after treatment start. Losses at the gene ends were 2 bases for V and 1 base for J; bases not matched to a gene: 3. The length of the CDR3 is 15 residues. CDR1 SGHRS and CDR2 YFSETQ come from the germline V gene. Measured with immunoSEQ multiplex PCR; TCRdb has only the in-frame clones, and not every one. The sample holds about 41,000 clones; around 84% are singletons and the top ten take roughly 2.7%. Sequences were derived from PBMCs, sampled around atezolizumab (anti-PD-L1) treatment. The chain combines TRBV5-1 with TRBJ1-2, with 9 positions matching TRBD1. The clonotype was recovered from a man in his 70s with urothelial cancer. CDR3 amino acids: CASSFLTGGNYGYTF. The DNA for the CDR3 is TGCGCCAGCAGCTTTCTGACAGGGGGTAACTATGGCTACACCTTC.